Below are 7 T cell receptor beta chains sequenced from a single sample in a study of shared clonotypes between healthy human individuals. As defined, naive CD8 cells were CD45RO-negative and positively selected for CCR7, with terminally differentiated effector memory CD45RA+ cells excluded. Sequenced by immunoSEQ multiplex PCR; TCRdb stores in-frame clones only, minus some. This table holds hundreds of thousands of clones, around 96% found once. The sequenced material came from naive CD8+ T cells sorted from blood. The receptors stem from a woman aged 25-40 years in good health.

The chain is built from TRBV19 and TRBJ2-1; D remains ambiguous. Germline assignment: CDR1 LNHDA and CDR2 SQIVND (reference sequence). The CDR3 covers 14 residues. Trimming removed 1 base at V and 9 bases at J, with 13 bases between. The CDR3 protein is CASSIVLGSSEQFF. DNA for the CDR3: TGTGCCAGTAGTATAGTGTTGGGGTCGAGTGAGCAGTTCTTC.

This chain links TRBV30 with TRBJ2-3, with TRBD2 identical over 8 bases. This CDR3 spans 15 amino acids. The V segment lost 3 bases and the J segment 6 bases; nucleotides outside the gene matches: 11. Germline V gene sequence: CDR1 GTSNPN, CDR2 SVGIG (reference sequence). The CDR3 protein is CAWSRGAGVKDTQYF. CDR3 nucleotides: TGTGCCTGGAGCCGGGGAGCGGGAGTAAAGGATACGCAGTATTTT.

The J gene is TRBJ2-6, the V gene TRBV9; 7 nucleotides line up with TRBD1. The CDR3 covers 16 residues. Germline CDR1 is SGDLS and CDR2 is YYNGEE. J lost 1 base, V lost 3 bases, and 4 bases had no gene match. The CDR3 here is CASSGQGGSGANVLTF. CDR3 bases: TGTGCCAGCAGCGGACAGGGCGGTTCTGGGGCCAACGTCCTGACTTTC.

V and J are TRBV9 and TRBJ2-7; D not resolved. V was pared by 4 bases and J by 6 bases, with 17 bases between. Germline CDR1 is SGDLS and CDR2 is YYNGEE. This CDR3 region has 14 residues. This CDR3 is CASSPDARPGEQYF. CDR3 coding DNA: TGTGCCAGCAGCCCCGACGCCCGGCCCGGCGAGCAGTACTTC.

This clone was counted a single time. The chain links TRBV28 to TRBJ1-2; 9 bases are shared with TRBD1. This CDR3 has 14 residues. Germline-derived CDR1 and CDR2 are MDHEN and SYDVKM. After removal of 8 bases from V and 2 bases from J, the junction contained 6 bases not matched to a gene. The CDR3 bases are TGTGCCAGCGCTGAGACAGGGGGAAACTATGGCTACACCTTC. Protein: CASAETGGNYGYTF.

The chain couples TRBV7-8 to TRBJ1-5, with TRBD1 identical over 7 bases. This CDR3 spans 18 amino acids. The junction had 8 bases not matched to a gene; V was cut back by 0 bases and J by 0 bases. Germline V CDR1 and CDR2: SGHVS, FQNEAQ. The CDR3 spells CASSLAHLDRPSNQPQHF. The CDR3 DNA reads TGTGCCAGCAGCTTAGCGCATTTGGACAGGCCTAGCAATCAGCCCCAGCATTTT.

The chain has TRBV5-8 and TRBJ2-7; D unresolved. Germline assignment: CDR1 SGHTS and CDR2 YDEGEE. The V end was cut by 3 bases, the J end by 2 bases, with 9 bases between. This CDR3 spans 13 amino acids. CDR3 sequence: CASSSRDTYEQYF. The DNA for the CDR3 is TGTGCCAGCAGCTCACGAGATACCTACGAGCAGTACTTC.